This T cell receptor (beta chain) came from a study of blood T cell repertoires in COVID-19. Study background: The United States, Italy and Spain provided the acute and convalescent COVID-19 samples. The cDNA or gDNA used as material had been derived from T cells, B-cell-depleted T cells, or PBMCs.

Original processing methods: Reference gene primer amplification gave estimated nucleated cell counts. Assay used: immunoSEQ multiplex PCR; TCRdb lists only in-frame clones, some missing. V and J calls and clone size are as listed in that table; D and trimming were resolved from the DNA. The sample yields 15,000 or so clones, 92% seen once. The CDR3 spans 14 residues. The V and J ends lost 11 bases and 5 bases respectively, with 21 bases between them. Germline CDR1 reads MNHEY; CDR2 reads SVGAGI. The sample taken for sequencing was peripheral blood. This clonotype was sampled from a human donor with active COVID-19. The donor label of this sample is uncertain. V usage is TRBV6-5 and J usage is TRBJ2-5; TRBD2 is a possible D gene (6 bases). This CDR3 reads CAGTYEDGGETQYF. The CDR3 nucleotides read TGTGCCGGTACCTACGAGGACGGAGGGGAGACCCAGTACTTC.